Listed here are 10 T cell receptor beta chains from one sample, sequenced in a study of CD8+CD57+ T cells in acquired aplastic anemia. Profiles of TCR beta VDJ and CDR3 were generated from a genomic DNA template. TCRdb re-called the reads with MiXCR, one entry per CDR3 protein. This sample has about 190,000 distinct CDR3 sequences, with roughly half found just once. The sequenced material came from sorted CD4+, CD8+, or CD8+CD57+ T cells (not recorded which) from PBMCs. The origin of the receptors is a human donor in good health, serving as a control.

Written as DNA, the CDR3 is TGTGCCAGCAGTTGGGAAGACGCTAACTATGGCTACACCTTC. Encoded protein: CASSWEDANYGYTF. The rearrangement joins TRBV12-3 or TRBV12-4 to TRBJ1-2, with D uncertain. The V end lost 4 bases, the J end lost 0 bases, and 9 bases lay between the germline ends. This CDR3 region has 14 residues.

The genes are TRBV7-9 and TRBJ1-2; 10 nucleotides align to TRBD1. The CDR3 runs 12 residues. Germline V gene data show CDR1 as SEHNR and CDR2 as FQNEAQ (reference sequence). V trimming: 4 bases; J trimming: 9 bases; junction bases outside the gene matches: 2. CDR3: CASSSDRGSYTF. The CDR3 DNA reads as TGTGCCAGCAGCTCGGACAGGGGGAGCTACACCTTC. The variable domain in full, with the rest retrieved from reference TRBV7-9 and TRBJ1-2, is DTGVSQNPRHKITKRGQNVTFRCDPISEHNRLYWYRQTLGQGPEFLTYFQNEAQLEKSRLLSDRFSAERPKGSFSTLEIQRTEQGDSAMYLCASSSDRGSYTFGSGTRLTVV.

This chain links TRBV14 with TRBJ2-1; the D gene is possibly TRBD1 (5 bases). Germline-derived CDR1 and CDR2 are SGHDN and FVKESK. The V end lost 4 bases, the J end lost 8 bases, and 15 bases lay between the germline ends. This CDR3 comprises 14 residues. The CDR3 loop is CASSRGLTWDEQFF. The CDR3 DNA follows: TGTGCCAGCAGCCGGGGCCTGACCTGGGATGAGCAGTTCTTC.

Many counts were recorded for this clonotype. This chain connects TRBV19 to TRBJ1-2; D is ambiguous. This CDR3 has 15 residues. Germline V gene data show CDR1 as LNHDA and CDR2 as SQIVND (reference sequence). V was trimmed by 0 bases and J by 8 bases, leaving 16 bases between them. This chain's CDR3 is CASSIEGLFAMGYTF. The CDR3 bases are TGTGCCAGTAGTATAGAGGGCCTATTCGCCATGGGCTACACCTTC. The full variable domain, its missing parts supplied by reference TRBV19 and TRBJ1-2, is DGGITQSPKYLFRKEGQNVTLSCEQNLNHDAMYWYRQDPGQGLRLIYYSQIVNDFQKGDIAEGYSVSREKKESFPLTVTSAQKNPTAFYLCASSIEGLFAMGYTFGSGTRLTVV.

The rearrangement uses TRBV7-9 and TRBJ2-1; 10 nucleotides line up with TRBD2. After removal of 4 bases from V and 4 bases from J, the junction contained 4 bases not matched to a gene. This CDR3 is 15 amino acids long. Germline CDR1 SEHNR, CDR2 FQNEAQ (reference sequence). The CDR3 bases are TGTGCCAGCAGCTCAACTAGCGGGGTTTACAATGAGCAGTTCTTC. This sequence encodes CASSSTSGVYNEQFF.

The chain links TRBV7-9 to TRBJ1-2; D is uncertain. The germline CDR1 and CDR2 sequences are SEHNR and FQNEAQ (reference sequence). CDR3 size: 13 residues. V was shortened by 6 bases and J by 0 bases, with 8 bases between the two germline ends. This chain's CDR3 is CASSPEANYGYTF. The CDR3 coding sequence is TGTGCCAGCAGTCCCGAAGCTAACTATGGCTACACCTTC.

The chain employs TRBV7-8 and TRBJ1-2, with TRBD1 matching over 7 bases. Germline CDR1 is SGHVS and CDR2 is FQNEAQ. J gave up 7 bases and V 8 bases, and 10 bases lay outside the gene matches. The CDR3 is 13 residues long. The CDR3 coding sequence is TGTGCCAGCGGGAGGACAGGTAGGAGTGGCTACACCTTC. Translated, it gives CASGRTGRSGYTF.

The chain uses TRBV29-1 and TRBJ1-1; TRBD1 might be the D (6 bases). Germline V gene lookup returns CDR1 SQVTM and CDR2 ANQGSEA. The CDR3 totals 13 residues. V gave up 8 bases and J gave up 7 bases, with 20 bases separating them. CDR3 region: CSHPVTGKIEAFF. The CDR3 DNA sequence: TGCAGCCATCCCGTCACAGGGAAGATTGAAGCTTTCTTT. The full variable domain, rest sourced from reference TRBV29-1 and TRBJ1-1, is SAVISQKPSRDICQRGTSLTIQCQVDSQVTMMFWYRQQPGQSLTLIATANQGSEATYESGFVIDKFPISRPNLTFSTLTVSNMSPEDSSIYLCSHPVTGKIEAFFGQGTRLTVV.

The rearrangement joins TRBV7-9 to TRBJ2-7, with D uncertain. Germline V gives CDR1 SEHNR, CDR2 FQNEAQ (reference sequence). CDR3 length: 14 residues. V was pared by 5 bases and J by 4 bases, with 15 bases between. The CDR3 DNA reads TGTGCCAGCAGCCAATCCGAACCTCATTACGAGCAGTACTTC. It is translated as CASSQSEPHYEQYF.

Comment on this clonotype: Its ends do not fully match the called genes, so a read error is possible. This chain links TRBV19 with TRBJ1-3, with unresolved D. CDR1 and CDR2 (germline): LNHDA, SQIVND (reference sequence). The CDR3 extends over 12 amino acids. For the CDR3, the DNA is TGTGCCGGTAGTCCGTGTCAGAACACCATATATTTT. Residues: CAGSPCQNTIYF.